This TCR beta chain appears in the sequencing data of a study of T-cell memory formation after mild COVID-19. This clonotype has just one count. Trimming took 3 bases from V and 0 from J, leaving 13 bases between them. CDR3 length: 15 residues. From germline, CDR1 is DFQATT and CDR2 SNEGSKA (reference sequence). TCRdb redid the calling of the 5' RACE reads with MiXCR, one entry per CDR3 protein. The sample lists approximately 410,000 distinct CDR3 sequences, more than 20% seen once, with roughly 14% in the top ten. This sequence originates from an adult woman who had mild COVID-19 (a few samples of this study predate the infection). Cell type and time point are not known. This chain uses TRBV20-1 with TRBJ2-3, with no clear D. Sequencing was performed on PBMCs or a T cell subset sorted from them (not recorded which). CDR3 sequence reads: CSASWIVSSTDTQYF. For the CDR3, the DNA is TGCAGTGCTAGTTGGATAGTCTCTAGCACAGATACGCAGTATTTT.